A single sample is the source of the 25 T cell receptor beta chains below, sequenced in a study of OX40 agonist ivuxolimab in advanced cancers. Some clones are missing from TCRdb's copy, which holds only in-frame ones; the method was immunoSEQ multiplex PCR. The sample comprises 65,000 to 75,000 clones, roughly 80% of which are singletons, and more than 6.5% rests with the top ten. The source material was CD4+ or CD8+ T cells sorted from blood, sampled in a trial of the OX40 agonist ivuxolimab. These receptors originate from an adult with an advanced solid tumor such as melanoma, head and neck, liver or kidney cancer.

The chain is built from TRBV5-1 and TRBJ2-7; 9 nucleotides align to TRBD1. The V gene's germline CDR1 is SGHRS and CDR2 YFSETQ. Germline trimming cut 0 bases from V and 5 bases from J; bases unmatched to any gene: 3. The CDR3 totals 14 residues. The CDR3 loop reads CASSLGGQGNEQYF. The CDR3 DNA is TGCGCCAGCAGCTTGGGGGGACAGGGTAACGAGCAGTACTTC.

This chain connects TRBV7-8 to TRBJ2-1; TRBD2 aligns across 9 bases. V shed 3 bases, J shed 4 bases, and the junction held 7 bases outside the gene matches. This CDR3 comprises 16 residues. The germline V gene has CDR1 SGHVS and CDR2 FQNEAQ. The CDR3 bases are TGTGCCAGCAGCTTTACTACTAGCGGGCCGTACAATGAGCAGTTCTTC. Its protein is CASSFTTSGPYNEQFF.

The rearrangement uses TRBV6-5 and TRBJ2-2; unclear D gene. The CDR3 is 15 residues long. Germline V gene lookup returns CDR1 MNHEY and CDR2 SVGAGI. V lost 6 bases, J lost 4 bases, and 15 bases lay in between. CDR3 DNA sequence: TGTGCCAGCAGCCGTGACTGGGTGGGCACCGGGGAGCTGTTTTTT. Its protein is CASSRDWVGTGELFF.

This sequence joins TRBV6-5 and TRBJ1-2, with D perhaps matching TRBD1 (6 bases). The germline V gene has CDR1 MNHEY and CDR2 SVGAGI. This CDR3 contains 12 residues. V lost 7 bases and J lost 8, with 14 bases in between. The CDR3 here is CASKEDSHGYTF. In DNA, the CDR3 is TGTGCCAGCAAAGAGGACAGTCACGGCTACACCTTC.

The chain uses TRBV6-1 and TRBJ1-2, with a weak D call TRBD1 (5 bases). Germline loops: CDR1 MNHNS, CDR2 SASEGT. This CDR3 has 15 amino acids. V shed 6 bases and J shed 4 bases, with 18 bases lying between them. Written as DNA, the CDR3 is TGTGCCAGCAGCCTAGGGGACGGGGAGGTCTATGGCTACACCTTC. It is translated as CASSLGDGEVYGYTF.

The CDR3 reads CASSERLAPSLYEQYF. In DNA, the CDR3 is TGTGCCAGCAGTGAAAGACTAGCGCCGAGTTTGTACGAGCAGTACTTC. The chain links TRBV2 to TRBJ2-5; TRBD2 aligns across 8 bases. The J call may not be correct, given that the DNA end is closer to TRBJ2-7. This CDR3 spans 16 amino acids. The germline gives CDR1 SNHLY, CDR2 FYNNEI.

This chain joins TRBV18 and TRBJ1-2; no definite D call. V lost 3 bases and J lost 3, with 2 bases in between. The CDR3 has 11 amino acids. Germline V gene data show CDR1 as KGHSH and CDR2 as LQKENI. The CDR3 DNA is TGTGCCAGCTCACCCGACTATGGCTACACCTTC. Protein product: CASSPDYGYTF. Using reference TRBV18 and TRBJ1-2 for the parts outside the CDR3, the full variable domain is NAGVMQNPRHLVRRRGQEARLRCSPMKGHSHVYWYRQLPEEGLKFMVYLQKENIIDESGMPKERFSAEFPKEGPSILRIQQVVRGDSAAYFCASSPDYGYTFGSGTRLTVV.

The V call is TRBV5-1, the J call TRBJ2-3; the match to TRBD1 covers 7 bases. The CDR3 loop spans 18 amino acids. Germline V gives CDR1 SGHRS, CDR2 YFSETQ. Losses at the gene ends were 5 bases for V and 1 base for J; bases not matched to a gene: 16. CDR3 amino acids: CASSPEGLTGYGTDTQYF. CDR3 nucleotides: TGCGCCAGCAGTCCTGAGGGTCTGACAGGGTACGGCACAGATACGCAGTATTTT.

The V gene is TRBV7-9, the J gene TRBJ1-3; D call uncertain. Germline assignment: CDR1 SEHNR and CDR2 FQNEAQ (reference sequence). The CDR3 has 14 residues. The germline V and J ends were trimmed by 4 bases and 2 bases, with 9 bases remaining between them. As DNA, the CDR3 is TGTGCCAGCAGCTCTAGGCCGGCTGGAAACACCATATATTTT. It encodes CASSSRPAGNTIYF.

The V call is TRBV2, the J call TRBJ2-2, with TRBD2 matching 14 bases. The ends lost 6 bases at V and 4 bases at J; junction bases unmatched: 1. Germline V gives CDR1 SNHLY, CDR2 FYNNEI. The CDR3 sequence is 15 residues long. CDR3 amino acids: CASSGLAGGTGELFF. The CDR3, as DNA: TGTGCCAGCAGCGGACTAGCGGGGGGCACCGGGGAGCTGTTTTTT.

J is TRBJ2-5 and V is TRBV5-1; possibly TRBD1 for D (5 bases). V shed 4 bases and J shed 2 bases, with 9 bases lying between them. The V gene's germline CDR1 is SGHRS and CDR2 YFSETQ. The CDR3 extends over 13 amino acids. DNA of the CDR3: TGCGCCAGCAGCGCGGACACACAAGAGACCCAGTACTTC. It yields the protein CASSADTQETQYF.

V usage is TRBV10-3 and J usage is TRBJ1-2, with a possible D match to TRBD1 (5 bases). CDR1 and CDR2 from the germline V gene are ENHRY and SYGVKD. V dropped 11 bases and J dropped 8 bases, with 24 bases sitting between them. This CDR3 has 14 amino acids. CDR3 sequence: CAVGGLRYEQGYTF. CDR3 coding DNA: TGTGCCGTCGGGGGGTTAAGATACGAACAGGGCTACACCTTC.

In this sample, this clone turned up once. Here the CDR3 DNA reads TGTGCCAGTGGGGGACAGGTCCTCCAAGTTAACTATGGCTACACCTTC. It yields the protein CASGGQVLQVNYGYTF. The chain employs TRBV19 and TRBJ1-2, with 8 nucleotides matching TRBD1. The germline gives CDR1 LNHDA, CDR2 SQIVND (reference sequence). This CDR3 has 16 amino acids. Germline trimming cut 8 bases from V and 1 base from J; bases unmatched to any gene: 12.

The gene calls are TRBV6-1 and TRBJ2-7; no clear D gene. This CDR3 spans 14 amino acids. Trimming stripped 5 bases from V and 1 base from J, with 12 bases between. Germline-derived CDR1 and CDR2 are MNHNS and SASEGT. CDR3 amino acids: CASSFRLESYEQYF. The CDR3 region has the DNA TGTGCCAGCAGTTTCCGACTGGAATCCTACGAGCAGTACTTC.

The chain uses TRBV5-4 and TRBJ2-7; TRBD2 agrees at 15 bases. The V and J ends lost 4 bases and 6 bases, in that order; junction bases with no gene match: 2. Germline values: CDR1 SGHNT, CDR2 YYREEE (reference sequence). The CDR3 runs to 14 residues. The CDR3 DNA reads as TGTGCCAGCAGCCCGGGACTAGCGGGAGGCGAGCAGTACTTC. Encoded protein: CASSPGLAGGEQYF.

The chain carries TRBV2 and TRBJ1-4; D is perhaps TRBD1 (5 bases). The ends were cut back, 0 bases at V and 8 bases at J, with 19 bases in the middle. This CDR3 contains 17 residues. Germline V gene data show CDR1 as SNHLY and CDR2 as FYNNEI. DNA of the CDR3: TGTGCCAGCAGTGAAGCGCTTCGGGCAGGGATTAGGGAAAAACTGTTTTTT. It is translated as CASSEALRAGIREKLFF.

J is TRBJ2-2 and V is TRBV5-1; D may match TRBD1 or TRBD2 (5 bases each). The CDR3 length is 16 residues. CDR1 and CDR2 (germline): SGHRS, YFSETQ. Trimming cost V 9 bases and J 0 bases, with 18 bases left between them. CDR3 protein: CATTLGRVANTGELFF. CDR3 coding DNA: TGCGCCACCACGTTGGGGCGGGTGGCGAACACCGGGGAGCTGTTTTTT.

V and J are TRBV11-3 and TRBJ2-2; a weak D match, TRBD1 (6 bases). From germline, CDR1 is SGHNT and CDR2 YENEEA. V lost 8 bases and J 0 bases, leaving 10 bases between the germline ends. The CDR3 covers 14 residues. The CDR3, as DNA: TGTGCCAGCCCTAAGGGGGCGAACACCGGGGAGCTGTTTTTT. This sequence encodes CASPKGANTGELFF.

The chain has TRBV30 and TRBJ1-2; the D is unclear. Germline CDR1 reads GTSNPN; CDR2 reads SVGIG (reference sequence). Trimming shortened V by 3 bases and J by 0 bases, and 11 bases separated the two germline ends. The CDR3 contains 14 residues. CDR3: CAWSPASSNYGYTF. The CDR3 nucleotides are TGTGCCTGGAGCCCTGCCAGTTCTAACTATGGCTACACCTTC.

This clone was observed a handful of times. This chain links TRBV29-1 with TRBJ1-1, with D perhaps matching TRBD1 (5 bases). V was cut by 7 bases and J by 5 bases, with 17 bases left in between. The germline V gene has CDR1 SQVTM and CDR2 ANQGSEA. This CDR3 has 13 amino acids. Here the CDR3 DNA reads TGCAGCGCCGAGAGGGGACTTGGGACTGAAGCTTTCTTT. It specifies CSAERGLGTEAFF.

This chain joins TRBV2 and TRBJ1-3; D ambiguous. Germline V gives CDR1 SNHLY, CDR2 FYNNEI. The CDR3 has 13 residues. V was shortened by 3 bases and J by 0 bases, with 3 bases between the two germline ends. CDR3 residues: CASSEGSGNTIYF. CDR3 nucleotides: TGTGCCAGCAGTGAGGGCTCTGGAAACACCATATATTTT.

This chain joins TRBV5-4 and TRBJ1-1; TRBD1 agrees at 12 bases. V lost 4 bases and J lost 5; bases outside the gene matches: 12. The CDR3 contains 17 residues. In germline, CDR1 is SGHNT, CDR2 YYREEE (reference sequence). DNA of the CDR3: TGTGCCAGCAGCCCCGGGGGGGGACAGGGGGCCAATACTGAAGCTTTCTTT. This gives the protein CASSPGGGQGANTEAFF.

This clone was found a few times. The rearrangement joins TRBV6-5 to TRBJ1-1; D is undetermined. The CDR3 contains 13 residues. Germline loops: CDR1 MNHEY, CDR2 SVGAGI. The V end was cut by 2 bases, the J end by 5 bases, with 9 bases between. The CDR3 DNA sequence: TGTGCCAGCAGTTACACCGAATCGACTGAAGCTTTCTTT. Its protein product is CASSYTESTEAFF.

The chain uses TRBV5-4 and TRBJ1-2; D is undetermined. The CDR3 has 14 residues. V lost 0 bases to trimming and J lost 4 bases, with 10 bases between them. From germline, CDR1 is SGHNT and CDR2 YYREEE (reference sequence). This CDR3 is CASSLGLGSYGYTF. The CDR3 nucleotides read TGTGCCAGCAGCTTGGGGCTAGGGAGCTATGGCTACACCTTC.

This clone was seen just once. The chain is built from TRBV16 and TRBJ1-1; D gene uncertain. The length of the CDR3 is 15 residues. Per germline, CDR1 KGHSY and CDR2 FQNENV. V was shortened by 1 base and J by 3 bases, with 12 bases between the two germline ends. The CDR3 loop is CASSQWSGGDTEAFF. The CDR3 nucleotides are TGTGCCAGCAGCCAATGGTCGGGCGGGGACACTGAAGCTTTCTTT.